This TCR beta chain was observed in a study of immune heterogeneity within non-small cell lung tumors. General study findings and limits: For local T-cell clonality, the correlation with local tumor mutational burden was moderate but significant (R about 0.34). The study found high-frequency T-cell receptor beta clonotypes largely distinct between individual patients.

A multiplex PCR containing 32 V primers and 13 J primers was used to amplify TCR beta CDR3. TCRdb processed the multiplex PCR reads anew with MiXCR; each CDR3 protein has one entry. The profile shows fewer than 13,000 distinct CDR3 sequences, less than 30% of them singletons. V dropped 6 bases and J dropped 5 bases, with 11 bases sitting between them. Germline V gives CDR1 MNHEY, CDR2 SMNVEV (reference sequence). This CDR3 contains 13 residues. Bulk tumor genomic DNA, around 600 ng per sample, was the template. Collection of several biopsies per primary tumor, spaced far apart, took place during surgery. Untreated, newly diagnosed non-small cell lung cancer patients underwent curative surgery. By share, this clonotype ranks as medium-sized (0.01 to 0.1%). The antigen remains undetermined.

Sequenced input: lung tumor tissue. The clonotype originates from a woman aged 60-75 years with non-small cell lung cancer. The rearrangement links TRBV27 to TRBJ2-1; D is unresolved. The CDR3 spells CASSRSTHNEQFF. In DNA, the CDR3 is TGTGCCAGCAGCCGATCCACCCACAATGAGCAGTTCTTC.